The clone carrying this T cell receptor (beta chain) was seen a few times. These data belong to a study of shared clonotypes between healthy human individuals. Between the trimmed V and J ends, which lost 5 bases and 4 bases, there was a span of 6 bases. The CDR3 totals 12 residues. Germline CDR1 is SEHNR and CDR2 is FQNEAQ (reference sequence). Donors were Caucasian adults residing in Nashville, Tennessee, USA. Assay used: immunoSEQ multiplex PCR; TCRdb lists only in-frame clones, some missing. The profile shows 520,000 or so clones, approximately 85% of them singletons. This clonotype was obtained from a woman in her forties in good health. Some clones in this sample may be carry-over from other donors' samples. The material sequenced was PBMCs. The V call is TRBV7-9, the J call TRBJ1-5; D call uncertain. Here the CDR3 DNA reads TGTGCCAGCAGCCCGCAAAATCAGCCCCAGCATTTT. It codes for CASSPQNQPQHF.